This paragraph covers one T cell receptor (beta chain) sequence. Its antigen is not identified. The data were obtained in a study of CD8 T cells in Susac syndrome. Study-level results: The authors acknowledged that the study's TCR sequencing and HLA analysis involved relatively few individuals.

The J segment lost 4 bases and the V segment lost 6 bases, leaving 4 bases of the junction unmatched. The CDR3 runs to 15 residues. cDNA came from roughly 0.53 to 1 ug RNA primed by random hexamers. The CDR3 of TCR beta was amplified by immunoSEQ multiplex PCR across 54 Vbeta and 13 Jbeta. TCRdb independently ran MiXCR on the immunoSEQ multiplex PCR reads; one entry per CDR3 protein. The sample holds more than 150,000 distinct CDR3 sequences; nearly 97% are singletons and the top ten take 0.14% to 0.15%. Relapsing-remitting disease, either stable or active, was present in the treatment-naive patients who were the multiple sclerosis controls.

The receptor was isolated from a human donor with multiple sclerosis. The chain combines TRBV12-3 or TRBV12-4 with TRBJ1-6; 9 nucleotides align to TRBD1. Sequencing was done on a sample of CD8+ T cells from PBMCs. The CDR3 loop is CASRGQGKYNSPLHF. CDR3 DNA sequence: TGTGCCAGCAGAGGACAGGGGAAATATAATTCACCCCTCCACTTT.